The entry below gives a single T cell receptor beta chain sequence along with its context. Its antigen is unknown. The data belong to a study of immune cell composition in non-small cell lung cancer. Whole-study results and caveats: In adenocarcinoma, maximal tumour-associated clone frequency tracked TIL tumour reactivity. Tumour-associated clones >0.5% occurred in roughly 30% of adenocarcinomas, less than 80% of squamous.

Sequenced by immunoSEQ multiplex PCR; TCRdb stores in-frame clones only, minus some. Of approximately 14,000 clones listed, roughly 74% were seen once; the top ten hold roughly an eighth. Template was genomic DNA from frozen, unsorted single-cell suspensions. CDR1 and CDR2 from the germline V gene are SGHDT and YYEEEE. This CDR3 is built from 13 residues. Trimming pared 4 bases from V and 5 bases from J, leaving 9 bases between. Sequencing was done on a sample of lung tumor tissue. The V and J genes are TRBV5-6 and TRBJ2-2, with D possibly TRBD1 on 6 matching bases. This sequence was found in a human donor with non-small cell lung cancer. CDR3 residues: CASSPDRTGELFF. In DNA, the CDR3 is TGTGCCAGCAGCCCCGACAGGACCGGGGAGCTGTTTTTT.